The 6 T cell receptor delta chains in this list originate from one sample, sequenced in a study of γδ T cells in repeated Plasmodium falciparum infection. TCRdb re-called the multiplex PCR reads through CATT. The table includes 90,000 to 95,000 delta-chain clones, 0.9% to 1% detected once. Vgamma9/Vdelta2+ and Vdelta2-negative gammadelta T cells were flow-sorted from PBMC for bulk sequencing. Sequencing used gamma-delta T cells from blood. These receptors were collected from a pool of human donors (malaria-infected and uninfected, not separated).

Concerning this clone: This DNA's translation differs at residue 10 from TCRdb's protein, which comes from a much larger clone; a read error is likely, and the protein shown is translated from the DNA. The rearrangement uses TRDV1 and TRDJ3; TRDD2 might be the D (5 bases). TCRdb lists no J gene, so it was determined here by aligning the DNA to germline. This CDR3 contains 19 residues. V lost 5 bases to trimming and J lost 2 bases, with 19 bases between them. CDR1 is TSWWSYY, CDR2 QGS, per germline. CDR3 amino acids: CALGSLRKLPTWDTRQMFF. CDR3 DNA: TGTGCTCTTGGGTCGCTAAGGAAACTTCCGACCTGGGACACCCGACAGATGTTTTTC.

As concerns this clone: A far bigger clonotype differs at one base, so this is likely a read error. The sample contains more than one DNA sequence encoding this CDR3. The rearrangement joins TRDV2 to TRDJ1, with 9 bases identical to TRDD3. The CDR3 length is 16 residues. CDR1 and CDR2 (germline): GEAIGNYY, EKD. This chain's CDR3 is CACDAMGDSSTDKLIF. CDR3 nucleotide sequence: TGTGCCTGTGACGCGATGGGGGATAGCTCCACCGACAAACTCATCTTT.

Note on this clone: This sequence is one base from a far larger clone and is likely a read error. The same CDR3 arises from other DNA sequences in this sample as well. The chain has TRDV2 and TRDJ3; TRDD3 matches at 12 bases. The J gene was missing in TCRdb and was found by matching the end of the DNA to germline. Germline V gene sequence: CDR1 GEAIGNYY, CDR2 EKD. The CDR3 totals 19 residues. V was pared by 4 bases and J by 4 bases, with 10 bases of the junction left unmatched. As DNA, the CDR3 is TGTGCCTGTGATTCTCTGGGGGATACGAGCTCTTGGGACACCCGACAGATGTTTTTC. It translates to CACDSLGDTSSWDTRQMFF.

About this clone itself: The protein recorded in TCRdb matches a much larger clone and deviates from this DNA's translation at residue 13, suggesting a read error; the protein here is obtained by translating the DNA. The V gene is TRDV2, the J gene TRDJ1; tentatively, D is TRDD2 or TRDD3 (5 bases each). TCRdb lists no J gene, so it was determined here by aligning the DNA to germline. CDR3 length equals 20 residues. Trimming took off 0 bases at V and 5 bases at J, with 30 bases between the two ends. Germline values: CDR1 GEAIGNYY, CDR2 EKD. The CDR3 DNA reads TGTGCCTGTGACACCGTTTCCTCGGGCTCTCAACTGGAGGATCCAGATAAACTCATCTTT. The encoded protein is CACDTVSSGSQLEDPDKLIF.

To note about this clone: This likely came from a read error, as a far larger clone is one base away. The sample carries other DNA sequences with the same CDR3. V is TRDV2 and J is TRDJ1; TRDD3 might be the D (5 bases). No J segment appears in TCRdb, so it was assigned here by matching the sequence to germline. CDR3 length: 14 residues. Germline CDR1 GEAIGNYY, CDR2 EKD. V was pared by 3 bases and J by 5 bases, with 15 bases between. CDR3 sequence reads: CACDGVGSRDKLIF. CDR3 DNA sequence: TGTGCCTGTGACGGGGTGGGATCACGTGATAAACTCATCTTT.

Of note for this clone: A read error likely explains why the TCRdb protein, taken from a much larger clone, differs from this DNA's translation at residue 17; the protein shown is translated from the DNA. V is TRDV1 and J is TRDJ1; 9 positions match TRDD3. Germline values: CDR1 TSWWSYY, CDR2 QGS. The CDR3 is 22 amino acids. V lost 5 bases to trimming and J lost 3 bases; unmatched junction nucleotides: 28. The CDR3 DNA sequence: TGTGCTCTTGGGTCACAATCCTACGACCGGGGATACGTCCGGGAGAACGCCGATAAACTCATCTTT. Its translation: CALGSQSYDRGYVRENADKLIF.